This TCR beta chain was identified in a study of blood T cell repertoires in COVID-19. Study-level background: Samples taken during acute and convalescent COVID-19 were collected in the United States, Italy and Spain. The cDNA or gDNA used as material had been derived from T cells, B-cell-depleted T cells, or PBMCs.

In the original processing: Cell counts per sample came from amplifying reference gene primers. Clones were sequenced by immunoSEQ multiplex PCR, and TCRdb holds only the in-frame ones, with some missing. V and J calls and clone size come straight from that table; D and trimming were deduced from the DNA. Of approximately 11,000 clones listed, 70% to 90% are singletons. This CDR3 has 16 residues. Deletions cut 7 bases from V and 2 bases from J, with 15 bases between. CDR1 is LNHDA, CDR2 SQIVND, per germline (reference sequence). The TCR originated in a man aged 25 to 40 with active or convalescent COVID-19. What was sequenced was peripheral blood. The rearrangement links TRBV19 to TRBJ1-6; tentatively, D is TRBD1 (6 bases). The CDR3: CASTESPGAYNSPLHF. CDR3 DNA sequence: TGTGCCAGTACCGAATCCCCAGGGGCCTATAATTCACCCCTCCACTTT. Together with reference TRBV19 and TRBJ1-6, the CDR3 gives the full variable domain: DGGITQSPKYLFRKEGQNVTLSCEQNLNHDAMYWYRQDPGQGLRLIYYSQIVNDFQKGDIAEGYSVSREKKESFPLTVTSAQKNPTAFYLCASTESPGAYNSPLHFGNGTRLTVT.